This TCR beta chain appears in the sequencing data of a study of cytomegalovirus exposure and HLA in healthy donors. The primer mix had 60 Vbeta and 13 Jbeta primers. Clones were read by immunoSEQ multiplex PCR, and TCRdb kept only the in-frame ones, dropping some. The table has 150,000 to 200,000 clones, over 70% seen once. With regard to this clone: Its antigen remains unknown.

General study results and limits: Later analysis identified several of the most significant clusters that appeared linked to common viral pathogens.

The CDR3 loop spans 15 amino acids. Trimming removed 5 bases from V and 3 bases from J, with 15 bases in between. Germline lookup yields CDR1 SNHLY and CDR2 FYNNEI. The rearrangement uses TRBV2 and TRBJ2-3; no reliable D call. The sequencing input was PBMCs. The sequence came from a woman aged 40 to 50 in good health and CMV-seronegative. CDR3 DNA sequence: TGTGCCAGCAGTCATCCACCACCCAGAACAGATACGCAGTATTTT. Its protein product is CASSHPPPRTDTQYF.